This T cell receptor beta chain was profiled in a study of blood T cell repertoires in COVID-19. Study as a whole: The United States, Italy and Spain provided the acute and convalescent COVID-19 samples. The analysed material was cDNA or gDNA that came from T cells, B-cell-depleted T cells, or PBMCs.

Germline loops: CDR1 LGHNA, CDR2 YNFKEQ. This CDR3 region has 13 residues. Between the trimmed V and J ends, which lost 4 bases and 6 bases, there was a span of 9 bases. In the source study's methods: Estimation of nucleated cell counts was performed using reference gene primer amplification. Profiling relied on immunoSEQ multiplex PCR, and the TCRdb table lists in-frame clones only, not all of them. That table furnishes V, J and clone size, whereas the DNA furnished D and trimming. The table shows about 490,000 clones, with roughly 88% occurring only once. Sequenced: peripheral blood. The genes are TRBV4-2 and TRBJ2-2, with D perhaps matching TRBD2 (6 bases). This clonotype originated in a human donor in a cohort sampled during active COVID-19. The CDR3 loop is CASSRWGAGELFF. CDR3 nucleotides: TGTGCCAGCAGCCGATGGGGGGCCGGGGAGCTGTTTTTT.